The entry below describes one T cell receptor (beta chain). Its antigen is not known. Reverse transcribing all isolated RNA meant expressed TCRB transcripts were sequenced. Some clones are missing from TCRdb's copy, which holds only in-frame ones; the method was immunoSEQ multiplex PCR. The data hold about 140,000 clones, with less than 9% observed a single time. The CDR3 contains 16 residues. Germline-derived CDR1 and CDR2 are SGHDT and YYEEEE. The V gene end was trimmed by 4 bases and the J gene end by 6 bases; junction bases not matched to a gene: 7. One heparinised draw of blood, averaging roughly 0.12 L, came from each donor. CD45RO/CCR7/CD25/CD127/CD95/CD27 sorting isolated CD4+ naive, central memory, regulatory and stem cell-like memory cells. This sample is part of a study of beta chain features in type 1 diabetes. Study-level findings and limits: The analysis here could not establish whether HLA type shapes TCRB rearrangement. Short templates might get an advantage during PCR, and this would be equal in patients and controls.

This rearrangement joins TRBV5-6 to TRBJ2-1; 13 bases match TRBD2. The sequence derives from a woman aged 30 to 39 in good health. Material for sequencing was central memory CD4+ T cells from blood. CDR3 DNA sequence: TGTGCCAGCAGCGCCGGACTAGCGGGAGTTAGCAATGAGCAGTTCTTC. Translating gives CASSAGLAGVSNEQFF.